This T cell receptor (beta chain) was observed in a study of T cell changes during pregnancy in multiple sclerosis. This table comes from immunoSEQ multiplex PCR, and its TCRdb copy is limited to in-frame clones, with some not included. The sample has 69,000 or so clones, approximately 91% seen once. J gave up 5 bases and V 4 bases, and 3 bases lay outside the gene matches. Looked up from germline, CDR1 is MNHNS and CDR2 is SASEGT. This CDR3 is built from 14 residues. This specimen was peripheral blood, taken in the third trimester of pregnancy. This clonotype originated in a female donor with multiple sclerosis, enrolled in a pregnancy study. The chain is built from TRBV6-1 and TRBJ2-1, with 9 bases aligning to TRBD2. CDR3 protein: CASSGGGDDNEQFF. The CDR3 DNA is TGTGCCAGCAGTGGCGGGGGGGACGACAATGAGCAGTTCTTC.